Sequencing of this T cell receptor (beta chain) was carried out in a study of molecular identifiers for immune sequencing clone quantification. MiXCR was run by TCRdb on the PCR reads, yielding one entry per CDR3 protein. The table records more than 300,000 distinct CDR3 sequences, 20% to 25% of them present only once. Of note for this clonotype: Just one base apart from a much larger clone, this may be a read error.

With RNA at 10%, 30% or 50%, naive CD8 libraries came from roughly 20,000 to 1,000,000 sorted cells. Germline CDR1 and CDR2: SNHLY and FYNNEI. The CDR3 covers 17 residues. V was cut by 7 bases and J by 3 bases, with 25 bases left in between. The receptor's source is a human donor in good health. Some libraries in this study had Jurkat cell RNA spiked in. J is TRBJ2-7 and V is TRBV2, with D unresolved. The sequenced sample was naive CD8+ T cells from blood, with Jurkat cell RNA spiked in. As to subset: FACS-sorted CD8+CD4-CCR7+CD45RA+ naive T cells. CDR3 DNA: TGTGCCAGCAACAAGTCTCCCGGGTCAGCCTACATCTACGAGCAGTACTTC. Translating it yields CASNKSPGSAYIYEQYF.